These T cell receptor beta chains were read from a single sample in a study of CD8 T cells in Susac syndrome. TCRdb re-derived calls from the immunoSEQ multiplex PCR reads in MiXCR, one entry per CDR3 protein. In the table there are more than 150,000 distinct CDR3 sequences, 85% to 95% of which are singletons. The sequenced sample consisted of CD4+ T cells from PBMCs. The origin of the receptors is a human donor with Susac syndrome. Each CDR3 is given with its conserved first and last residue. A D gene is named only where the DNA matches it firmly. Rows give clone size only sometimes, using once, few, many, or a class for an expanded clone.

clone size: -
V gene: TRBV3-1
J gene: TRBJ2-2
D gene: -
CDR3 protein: CASSRRLNTGELFF
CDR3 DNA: TGTGCCAGCAGCCGTAGACTGAACACCGGGGAGCTGTTTTTT

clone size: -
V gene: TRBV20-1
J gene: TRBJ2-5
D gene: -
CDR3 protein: CSARDPHSGDKGTQYF
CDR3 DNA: TGCAGTGCTAGGGATCCTCATAGCGGTGACAAAGGGACCCAGTACTTC

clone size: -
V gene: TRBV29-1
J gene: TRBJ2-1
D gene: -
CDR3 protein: CSVLTAEQFF
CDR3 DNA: TGCAGCGTTCTGACGGCTGAGCAGTTCTTC

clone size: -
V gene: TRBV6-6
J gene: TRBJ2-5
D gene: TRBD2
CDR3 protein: CASSPRRTSEETQYF
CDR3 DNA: TGTGCCAGCAGTCCACGAAGGACTAGCGAAGAGACCCAGTACTTC

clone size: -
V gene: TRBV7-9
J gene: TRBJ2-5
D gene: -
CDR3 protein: CASSIPQETQYF
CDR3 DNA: TGTGCCAGCAGCATACCCCAAGAGACCCAGTACTTC

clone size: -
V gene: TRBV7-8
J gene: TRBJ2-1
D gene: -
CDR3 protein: CASSLVDREQFF
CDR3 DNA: TGTGCCAGCAGCTTAGTGGACAGAGAGCAGTTCTTC

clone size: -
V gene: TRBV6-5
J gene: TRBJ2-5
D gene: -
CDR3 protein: CASRQGKTQYF
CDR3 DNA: TGTGCCAGCAGACAAGGCAAGACCCAGTACTTC

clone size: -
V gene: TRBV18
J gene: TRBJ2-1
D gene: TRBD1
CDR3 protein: CASARDGTGTYNEQFF
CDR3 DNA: TGTGCCAGCGCAAGAGACGGGACAGGAACCTACAATGAGCAGTTCTTC

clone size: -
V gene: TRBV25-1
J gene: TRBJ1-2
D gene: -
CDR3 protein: CASGGQAGRSGYTF
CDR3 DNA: TGTGCCAGCGGTGGCCAGGCCGGCCGGAGTGGCTACACCTTC

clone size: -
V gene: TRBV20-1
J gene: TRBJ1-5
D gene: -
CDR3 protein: CSARDRSRGMQPQHF
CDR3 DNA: TGCAGTGCTAGAGATCGCTCCCGGGGGATGCAGCCCCAGCATTTT

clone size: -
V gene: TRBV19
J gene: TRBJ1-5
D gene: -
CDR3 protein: CASHGGNQPQHF
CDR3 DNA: TGTGCCAGTCACGGGGGCAATCAGCCCCAGCATTTT

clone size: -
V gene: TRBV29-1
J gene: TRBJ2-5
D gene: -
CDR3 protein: CSVDGTLELGRETQYF
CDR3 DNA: TGCAGCGTTGACGGGACCTTGGAACTGGGGAGGGAGACCCAGTACTTC

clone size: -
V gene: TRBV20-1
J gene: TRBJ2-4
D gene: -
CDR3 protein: CSALPQGLAKNIQYF
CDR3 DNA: TGCAGTGCCCTCCCACAGGGTTTAGCCAAAAACATTCAGTACTTC

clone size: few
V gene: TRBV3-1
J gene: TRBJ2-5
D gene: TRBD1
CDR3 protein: CASSQDRGETQYF
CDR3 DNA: TGTGCCAGCAGTCAAGACAGGGGAGAGACCCAGTACTTC

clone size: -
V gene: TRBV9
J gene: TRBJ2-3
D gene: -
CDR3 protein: CASSVVASHTDTQYF
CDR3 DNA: TGTGCCAGCAGCGTAGTTGCGAGCCACACAGATACGCAGTATTTT

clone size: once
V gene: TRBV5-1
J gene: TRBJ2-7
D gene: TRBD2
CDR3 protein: CASSPGGSGAYEQYF
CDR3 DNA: TGCGCCAGCAGCCCCGGGGGTAGCGGGGCCTACGAGCAGTACTTC

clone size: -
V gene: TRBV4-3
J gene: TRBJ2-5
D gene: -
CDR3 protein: CASSQQLGGWETQYF
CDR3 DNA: TGCGCCAGCAGCCAACAGCTCGGGGGCTGGGAGACCCAGTACTTC

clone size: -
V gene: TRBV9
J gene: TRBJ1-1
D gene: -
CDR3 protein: CASSVAGGMNTEAFF
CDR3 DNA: TGTGCCAGCAGCGTAGCGGGGGGGATGAACACTGAAGCTTTCTTT

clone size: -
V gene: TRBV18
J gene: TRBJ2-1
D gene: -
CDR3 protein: CASSLLRGPNEQFF
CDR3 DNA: TGTGCCAGCTCTCTCCTACGGGGGCCCAATGAGCAGTTCTTC

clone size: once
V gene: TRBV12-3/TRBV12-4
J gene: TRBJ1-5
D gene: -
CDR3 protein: CASSLSAGDQPQHF
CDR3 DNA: TGTGCCAGCAGTTTATCGGCAGGGGATCAGCCCCAGCATTTT

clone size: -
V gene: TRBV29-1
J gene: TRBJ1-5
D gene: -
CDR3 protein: CSVGGSNQPQHF
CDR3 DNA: TGCAGCGTTGGTGGCAGCAATCAGCCCCAGCATTTT

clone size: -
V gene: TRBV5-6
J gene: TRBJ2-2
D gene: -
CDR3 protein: CASSRTELVTGELFF
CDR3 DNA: TGTGCCAGCAGCCGCACCGAACTAGTTACCGGGGAGCTGTTTTTT

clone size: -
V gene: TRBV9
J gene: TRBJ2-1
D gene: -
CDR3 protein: CASSAPRFNEQFF
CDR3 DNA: TGTGCCAGCAGTGCACCTAGGTTCAATGAGCAGTTCTTC

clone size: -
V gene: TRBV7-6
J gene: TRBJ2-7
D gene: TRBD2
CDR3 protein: CASSLVGTSGEAYEQYF
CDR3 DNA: TGTGCCAGCAGCTTAGTTGGGACTAGCGGGGAAGCCTACGAGCAGTACTTC

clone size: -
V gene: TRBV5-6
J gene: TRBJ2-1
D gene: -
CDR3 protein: CASSWTLYNEQFF
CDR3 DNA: TGTGCCAGCAGCTGGACCCTGTACAATGAGCAGTTCTTC

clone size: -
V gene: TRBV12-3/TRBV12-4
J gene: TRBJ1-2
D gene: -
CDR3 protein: CASSRLVVYGYTF
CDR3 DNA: TGTGCCAGCAGCCGCTTGGTCGTCTATGGCTACACCTTC

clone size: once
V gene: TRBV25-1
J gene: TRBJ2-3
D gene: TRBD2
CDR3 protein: CASPPPAGGITDTQYF
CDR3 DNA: TGTGCCAGCCCCCCGCCTGCGGGGGGGATCACAGATACGCAGTATTTT

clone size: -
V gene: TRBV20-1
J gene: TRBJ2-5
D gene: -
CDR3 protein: CSARDPAWKTQYF
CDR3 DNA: TGCAGTGCTAGAGATCCCGCCTGGAAGACCCAGTACTTC

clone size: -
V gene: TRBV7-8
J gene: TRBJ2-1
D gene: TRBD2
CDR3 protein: CASSQRGVTYNEQFF
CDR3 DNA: TGTGCCAGCAGCCAGCGGGGGGTTACCTACAATGAGCAGTTCTTC

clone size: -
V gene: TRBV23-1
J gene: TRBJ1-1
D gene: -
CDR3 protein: CASSQSLKPEAFF
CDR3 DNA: TGCGCCAGCAGTCAATCGCTCAAACCTGAAGCTTTCTTT